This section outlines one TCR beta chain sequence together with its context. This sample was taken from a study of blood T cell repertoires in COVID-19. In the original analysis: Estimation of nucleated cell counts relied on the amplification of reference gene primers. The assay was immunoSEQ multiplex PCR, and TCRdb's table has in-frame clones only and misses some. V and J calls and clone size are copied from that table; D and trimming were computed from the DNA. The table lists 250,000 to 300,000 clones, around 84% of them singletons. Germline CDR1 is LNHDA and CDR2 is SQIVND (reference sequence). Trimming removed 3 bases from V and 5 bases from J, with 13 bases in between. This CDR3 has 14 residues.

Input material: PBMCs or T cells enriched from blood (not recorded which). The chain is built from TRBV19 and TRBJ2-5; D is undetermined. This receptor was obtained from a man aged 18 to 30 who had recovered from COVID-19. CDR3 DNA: TGTGCCAGTAGTATTAGTGGTCTTCGGGAGACCCAGTACTTC. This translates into CASSISGLRETQYF.